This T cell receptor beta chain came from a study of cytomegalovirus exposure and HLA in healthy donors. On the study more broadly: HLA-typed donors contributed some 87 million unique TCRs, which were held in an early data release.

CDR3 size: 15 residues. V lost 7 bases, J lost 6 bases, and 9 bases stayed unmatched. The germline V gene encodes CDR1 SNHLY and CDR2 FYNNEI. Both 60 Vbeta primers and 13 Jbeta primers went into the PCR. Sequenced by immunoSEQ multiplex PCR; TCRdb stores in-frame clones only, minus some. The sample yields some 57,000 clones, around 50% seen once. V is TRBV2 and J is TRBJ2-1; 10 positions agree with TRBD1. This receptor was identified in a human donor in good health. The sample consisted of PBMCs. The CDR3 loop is CASTYDRGRSNEQFF. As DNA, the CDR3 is TGTGCCAGCACCTATGACAGGGGGCGCAGCAATGAGCAGTTCTTC.